This is a list of T cell receptor beta chains from one sample in a study of patients and donors after allogeneic stem cell transplantation. One entry per CDR3 protein, called by TCRdb with MiXCR from the RT-PCR reads. Of approximately 170,000 distinct CDR3 sequences in the sample, approximately 24% were seen once. The source material was blood, either unsorted or a sorted T cell fraction (not recorded which). Receptors originate from a human donor who was either an allogeneic HSCT recipient or a stem cell or donor lymphocyte infusion donor (not recorded which). It is not recorded whose cells these are; they may come from a transplant donor. The CDR3 runs from the conserved cysteine through the conserved F or W. Fields, in order: D gene, V gene, J gene, clone size, CDR3 protein, CDR3 DNA. The D gene is left open where the match is weak. Size values are once, few and many counts, or a class for expanded clones, and some rows have none.

d_call: -; v_call: TRBV4-2; j_call: TRBJ2-3; clone_size: -; cdr3_aa: CASSPHSLRGQRTQYF; cdr3_nt: TGTGCCAGCAGCCCCCACTCGTTACGAGGCCAACGTACGCAGTATTTT
d_call: -; v_call: TRBV7-9; j_call: TRBJ2-2; clone_size: once; cdr3_aa: CASSLAEWKYSSGELFF; cdr3_nt: TGTGCCAGCAGCTTAGCGGAATGGAAATATAGTTCCGGGGAGCTGTTTTTT
d_call: TRBD2; v_call: TRBV20-1; j_call: TRBJ2-1; clone_size: few; cdr3_aa: CSALAGGPNNEQFF; cdr3_nt: TGCAGTGCCCTAGCGGGAGGGCCCAACAATGAGCAGTTCTTC
d_call: TRBD2; v_call: TRBV29-1; j_call: TRBJ2-1; clone_size: -; cdr3_aa: CSAGGLAGGFAYNEQFF; cdr3_nt: TGCAGCGCCGGGGGACTAGCGGGAGGGTTTGCCTACAATGAGCAGTTCTTC
d_call: TRBD1; v_call: TRBV5-1; j_call: TRBJ2-7; clone_size: -; cdr3_aa: CASSLGTGLAYEQYF; cdr3_nt: TGCGCCAGCAGCTTGGGGACAGGGCTGGCCTACGAGCAGTACTTC
d_call: TRBD1; v_call: TRBV20-1; j_call: TRBJ1-2; clone_size: few; cdr3_aa: CSARARRQGNYGYTF; cdr3_nt: TGCAGTGCTAGAGCGCGAAGACAGGGCAACTATGGCTACACCTTC
d_call: -; v_call: TRBV12-3/TRBV12-4; j_call: TRBJ1-1; clone_size: -; cdr3_aa: CASSLARAWSEAFF; cdr3_nt: TGTGCCAGCAGTTTAGCTAGGGCTTGGAGTGAAGCTTTCTTT
d_call: TRBD1; v_call: TRBV18; j_call: TRBJ1-2; clone_size: -; cdr3_aa: CASSPGQGKGNYGYTF; cdr3_nt: TGTGCCAGCTCACCAGGACAGGGGAAGGGTAACTATGGCTACACCTTC
d_call: -; v_call: TRBV7-3; j_call: TRBJ1-1; clone_size: few; cdr3_aa: CASSFGRMESTEAFF; cdr3_nt: TGTGCCAGCAGCTTTGGACGGATGGAATCCACTGAAGCTTTCTTT
d_call: -; v_call: TRBV14; j_call: TRBJ2-5; clone_size: -; cdr3_aa: CASSQESPGWRGQETQYF; cdr3_nt: TGTGCCAGCAGCCAAGAATCCCCCGGATGGCGGGGACAAGAGACCCAGTACTTC
d_call: TRBD1; v_call: TRBV24-1; j_call: TRBJ1-2; clone_size: many; cdr3_aa: CATQDQTGQGYGYTF; cdr3_nt: TGTGCCACACAAGACCAAACGGGACAGGGCTATGGCTACACCTTC
d_call: -; v_call: TRBV12-3/TRBV12-4; j_call: TRBJ1-6; clone_size: -; cdr3_aa: CASSLENAGNSPLHF; cdr3_nt: TGTGCCAGCAGTTTAGAAAACGCAGGGAATTCACCCCTCCACTTT
d_call: -; v_call: TRBV29-1; j_call: TRBJ1-5; clone_size: -; cdr3_aa: CSAAGGQDDSQHF; cdr3_nt: TGCAGCGCCGCGGGGGGGCAGGACGACTCCCAGCATTTT
d_call: -; v_call: TRBV5-1; j_call: TRBJ1-1; clone_size: many; cdr3_aa: CASSFLSGNTEAFF; cdr3_nt: TGCGCCAGCAGCTTTTTGTCAGGGAACACTGAAGCTTTCTTT
d_call: TRBD1; v_call: TRBV29-1; j_call: TRBJ2-3; clone_size: -; cdr3_aa: CSVERTGGTDTQYF; cdr3_nt: TGCAGCGTTGAAAGAACAGGGGGGACAGATACGCAGTATTTT
d_call: TRBD2; v_call: TRBV7-9; j_call: TRBJ2-1; clone_size: few; cdr3_aa: CASSFLETSGSPHNEQFF; cdr3_nt: TGTGCCAGCAGCTTTTTGGAGACTAGCGGGAGTCCCCACAATGAGCAGTTCTTC
d_call: -; v_call: TRBV27; j_call: TRBJ1-4; clone_size: -; cdr3_aa: CASSPTPNEKLFF; cdr3_nt: TGTGCCAGCAGTCCGACACCTAATGAAAAACTGTTTTTT
d_call: -; v_call: TRBV12-3/TRBV12-4; j_call: TRBJ2-3; clone_size: -; cdr3_aa: CASSFSSTDTQYF; cdr3_nt: TGTGCCAGCAGTTTTTCCAGCACAGATACGCAGTATTTT
d_call: TRBD1; v_call: TRBV9; j_call: TRBJ2-7; clone_size: once; cdr3_aa: CASSVTGGDYEQYF; cdr3_nt: TGTGCCAGCAGCGTAACAGGGGGCGACTACGAGCAGTACTTC
d_call: -; v_call: TRBV7-8; j_call: TRBJ2-1; clone_size: -; cdr3_aa: CASSLLSRVWLASYNEQFF; cdr3_nt: TGTGCCAGCAGCTTACTCTCCAGGGTCTGGCTAGCGTCCTACAATGAGCAGTTCTTC
d_call: TRBD2; v_call: TRBV27; j_call: TRBJ2-1; clone_size: few; cdr3_aa: CASSLIGSGRGNEQFF; cdr3_nt: TGTGCCAGCAGTTTAATAGGTAGCGGGAGAGGGAATGAGCAGTTCTTC
d_call: -; v_call: TRBV7-2; j_call: TRBJ1-1; clone_size: -; cdr3_aa: CASSLGGFDTEAFF; cdr3_nt: TGTGCCAGCAGCTTAGGAGGGTTTGACACTGAAGCTTTCTTT
d_call: -; v_call: TRBV5-1; j_call: TRBJ1-6; clone_size: -; cdr3_aa: CASSTGDAGSPLHF; cdr3_nt: TGCGCCAGCAGCACCGGGGACGCCGGGTCACCCCTCCACTTT
d_call: -; v_call: TRBV20-1; j_call: TRBJ2-3; clone_size: -; cdr3_aa: CSASDGLPTDTQYF; cdr3_nt: TGCAGTGCTAGCGATGGACTTCCCACAGATACGCAGTATTTT
d_call: -; v_call: TRBV21-1; j_call: TRBJ1-2; clone_size: -; cdr3_aa: CASSRELQGSTYGYTF; cdr3_nt: TGTGCCAGCAGCAGGGAATTACAGGGGTCGACCTATGGCTACACCTTC
d_call: TRBD1; v_call: TRBV12-3/TRBV12-4; j_call: TRBJ2-4; clone_size: few; cdr3_aa: CASSFSGQAVNIQYF; cdr3_nt: TGTGCCAGCAGTTTTTCGGGACAGGCCGTAAACATTCAGTACTTC
d_call: -; v_call: TRBV25-1; j_call: TRBJ2-1; clone_size: few; cdr3_aa: CASSESPQIVSSYNEQFF; cdr3_nt: TGTGCCAGCAGTGAATCCCCCCAAATAGTTAGCTCCTACAATGAGCAGTTCTTC
d_call: -; v_call: TRBV7-3; j_call: TRBJ2-5; clone_size: -; cdr3_aa: CASSLVRGETQYF; cdr3_nt: TGTGCCAGCAGCTTAGTTCGGGGAGAGACCCAGTACTTC
d_call: -; v_call: TRBV29-1; j_call: TRBJ2-5; clone_size: -; cdr3_aa: CSTRLLQETQYF; cdr3_nt: TGCAGCACAAGGTTGCTTCAAGAGACCCAGTACTTC
d_call: -; v_call: TRBV6-5; j_call: TRBJ2-1; clone_size: few; cdr3_aa: CASVSGGRSYNEQFF; cdr3_nt: TGTGCCAGCGTGTCAGGGGGGCGATCCTACAATGAGCAGTTCTTC
d_call: -; v_call: TRBV15; j_call: TRBJ2-7; clone_size: -; cdr3_aa: CATSRAGLAGSHEQYF; cdr3_nt: TGTGCCACCAGCAGAGCGGGACTTGCAGGGTCCCACGAGCAGTACTTC